This T cell receptor beta chain is from a study of T cell responses to AZD1222 COVID-19 vaccine. Method: immunoSEQ multiplex PCR; TCRdb's copy keeps in-frame clones and lacks some. The sample lists approximately 150,000 clones, approximately 90% occurring once. Details on this clone: The antigen remains undetermined.

General study findings and limits: Two AZD1222 doses significantly raised spike-specific TCR breadth and depth over controls.

This TCR was sampled from an adult in good health. The input for sequencing was peripheral blood, taken on day 0 of MenACWY control vaccination.

The CDR3 loop is CAWSFLNTEAFF. CDR3 bases: TGTGCCTGGAGTTTTTTGAACACTGAAGCTTTCTTT. The chain recombines TRBV30 with TRBJ1-1; D unclear. Deletions cut 2 bases from V and 0 bases from J, with 4 bases between. CDR1 is GTSNPN, CDR2 SVGIG, per germline (reference sequence). The CDR3 is 12 residues long.